The 22 T cell receptor beta chains below all came from one sample that was sequenced in a study of T cell changes during pregnancy in multiple sclerosis. The protocol was immunoSEQ multiplex PCR, while the TCRdb copy is restricted to in-frame clones and leaves out a portion. The data show about 40,000 clones, around 90% seen once. Source: CD4+ T cells from peripheral blood mononuclear cells, taken in the third trimester of pregnancy. Receptor source: a female donor with multiple sclerosis, enrolled in a pregnancy study.

The rearrangement links TRBV27 to TRBJ2-7, with D maybe TRBD1 (6 bases). V shed 2 bases and J shed 4 bases, with 18 bases lying between them. Germline V lookup: CDR1 MNHEY, CDR2 SMNVEV (reference sequence). The CDR3 spans 16 residues. The CDR3 DNA reads TGTGCCAGCAGTTTAATTCTCCCGGCAGGGGTATACGAGCAGTACTTC. Translating it yields CASSLILPAGVYEQYF.

The chain links TRBV27 to TRBJ1-2; D is uncertain. Germline-derived CDR1 and CDR2 are MNHEY and SMNVEV (reference sequence). CDR3 length: 14 residues. V dropped 6 bases and J dropped 1 base, with 12 bases sitting between them. CDR3 sequence (DNA): TGTGCCAGCAGATTACTGTCCAGTAACTATGGCTACACCTTC. Residues: CASRLLSSNYGYTF.

The chain combines TRBV5-4 with TRBJ2-1; D call uncertain. The ends were cut back, 1 base at V and 5 bases at J, with 7 bases in the middle. The CDR3 loop spans 13 amino acids. Germline V gives CDR1 SGHNT, CDR2 YYREEE (reference sequence). The CDR3 DNA follows: TGTGCCAGCAGCTTGTACAGTCACAATGAGCAGTTCTTC. Translated: CASSLYSHNEQFF.

The V call is TRBV5-6, the J call TRBJ1-2; no definite D call. In germline, CDR1 is SGHDT, CDR2 YYEEEE. V was cut by 2 bases and J by 8 bases, with 13 bases left in between. The CDR3 runs 13 residues. CDR3 DNA: TGTGCCAGCAGCTTAAATCCGGGGTCGGGCTACACCTTC. This sequence encodes CASSLNPGSGYTF.

The table lists this clone with a count of one. The V call is TRBV30, the J call TRBJ2-6; the D is unclear. The V gene lost 0 bases and the J gene lost 0 bases, with 6 bases spanning the gap. This CDR3 has 15 residues. Germline-derived CDR1 and CDR2 are GTSNPN and SVGIG (reference sequence). CDR3 region: CAWSVQFSGANVLTF. The CDR3 nucleotides are TGTGCCTGGAGTGTACAGTTCTCTGGGGCCAACGTCCTGACTTTC. The whole variable domain, remainder taken from reference TRBV30 and TRBJ2-6, is SQTIHQWPATLVQPVGSPLSLECTVEGTSNPNLYWYRQAAGRGLQLLFYSVGIGQISSEVPQNLSASRPQDRQFILSSKKLLLSDSGFYLCAWSVQFSGANVLTFGAGSRLTVL.

The V gene is TRBV5-1, the J gene TRBJ2-5; D perhaps matches TRBD2 (5 bases). Germline CDR1 reads SGHRS; CDR2 reads YFSETQ. CDR3 size: 14 residues. V was pared by 4 bases and J by 1 base, with 11 bases between. The CDR3 protein is CASSASGFQETQYF. In DNA, the CDR3 is TGCGCCAGCAGCGCTTCGGGGTTCCAAGAGACCCAGTACTTC.

This chain connects TRBV30 to TRBJ2-7, with 13 bases matching TRBD2. J lost 1 base, V lost 3 bases, and 6 bases had no gene match. The CDR3 has 16 amino acids. CDR1 is GTSNPN and CDR2 is SVGIG in the germline V gene (reference sequence). The DNA of the CDR3 is TGTGCCTGGAGGGGGACTAGCGGGATGGTATCCTACGAGCAGTACTTC. It codes for CAWRGTSGMVSYEQYF.

This rearrangement joins TRBV5-1 to TRBJ1-2, with D tentatively TRBD1 (5 bases). This CDR3 region has 15 residues. Germline V gene data show CDR1 as SGHRS and CDR2 as YFSETQ. V was pared by 0 bases and J by 8 bases, with 17 bases between. CDR3 DNA: TGCGCCAGCAGCTTGGGAGCGGGGCTATTGGGAGGCTACACCTTC. It encodes CASSLGAGLLGGYTF.

The chain carries TRBV14 and TRBJ2-5; the D gene is possibly TRBD1 (5 bases). The CDR3 consists of 12 residues. Trimming stripped 5 bases from V and 5 bases from J, with 9 bases between. Per the germline V gene, CDR1 is SGHDN and CDR2 is FVKESK. The CDR3 bases are TGTGCCAGCAGCGTCCCAGGGGAGACCCAGTACTTC. It translates to CASSVPGETQYF.

The chain employs TRBV27 and TRBJ2-1; a possible D gene is TRBD2 (6 bases). The CDR3 loop spans 17 amino acids. V was clipped by 5 bases and J by 10 bases, with 27 bases between them. CDR1 is MNHEY and CDR2 is SMNVEV in the germline V gene (reference sequence). The CDR3 DNA reads TGTGCCAGCAGTCTACTATTGGCGGGACCCCTACTGGACGAGCAGTTCTTC. It translates to CASSLLLAGPLLDEQFF.

This chain links TRBV19 with TRBJ2-6; 10 bases fit TRBD1. V shed 6 bases, J shed 2 bases, and the junction held 16 bases outside the gene matches. CDR1 is LNHDA and CDR2 is SQIVND in the germline V gene (reference sequence). CDR3 length: 20 amino acids. The CDR3, as DNA: TGTGCCAGTAGCCTTCCGCCGGGACAGGGGAGGTTACCTGGGGCCAACGTCCTGACTTTC. Translation gives CASSLPPGQGRLPGANVLTF.

J is TRBJ1-2 and V is TRBV5-1, with TRBD1 as a possible D gene (5 bases). CDR3 length: 14 residues. Trimming removed 4 bases at V and 4 bases at J, with 14 bases between. Germline V gene lookup returns CDR1 SGHRS and CDR2 YFSETQ. The CDR3 region is CASSTSLGVYGYTF. The CDR3 nucleotides read TGCGCCAGCAGCACTTCCCTAGGGGTCTATGGCTACACCTTC.

This rearrangement joins TRBV21-1 to TRBJ1-2. TRBV21-1 is annotated as a pseudogene. The CDR3 sequence is 15 residues long. CDR3 nucleotides: TGTGCCAGCAGCAGTCAATCGGACTTGTCCGGTGGCTACACCTTC. Translated, it gives CASSSQSDLSGGYTF.

V is TRBV18 and J is TRBJ1-1; D gene ambiguous. This CDR3 comprises 13 residues. In germline, CDR1 is KGHSH, CDR2 LQKENI. V was clipped by 3 bases and J by 5 bases, with 10 bases between them. Written as DNA, the CDR3 is TGTGCCAGCTCACCGGCCCTCGCAACTGAAGCTTTCTTT. This encodes CASSPALATEAFF.

The rearrangement joins TRBV4-2 to TRBJ2-7; 10 bases line up with TRBD2. Germline CDR1 and CDR2: LGHNA and YNFKEQ. The CDR3 has 15 residues. V was clipped by 4 bases and J by 7 bases; unmatched bases: 10. The CDR3 DNA reads TGTGCCAGCAGCCGTGAAGCGGGAGGGCCGGGGGAGCAGTACTTC. It codes for CASSREAGGPGEQYF.

The rearrangement links TRBV19 to TRBJ1-5, with D hard to call. In germline, CDR1 is LNHDA, CDR2 SQIVND (reference sequence). The CDR3 consists of 14 residues. V was clipped by 6 bases and J by 0 bases, with 9 bases between them. The CDR3 protein is CASSNRDSNQPQHF. CDR3 sequence (DNA): TGTGCCAGTAGCAACAGAGATAGCAATCAGCCCCAGCATTTT.

This chain connects TRBV2 to TRBJ1-1; 9 bases fit TRBD1. Germline CDR1 is SNHLY and CDR2 is FYNNEI. Trimming cost V 8 bases and J 4 bases; bases outside gene matches: 8. The CDR3 loop spans 14 amino acids. In DNA form, the CDR3 reads TGTGCCAGCCGAAGGGACAGGGAGGGCACTGAAGCTTTCTTT. As protein: CASRRDREGTEAFF.

This clone was seen a handful of times. The chain joins TRBV7-9 to TRBJ1-1; 9 bases fit TRBD1. The CDR3 length is 18 residues. The ends lost 5 bases at V and 9 bases at J; junction bases unmatched: 22. CDR1 SEHNR and CDR2 FQNEAQ come from the germline V gene (reference sequence). As DNA, the CDR3 is TGTGCCAGCAGCCCAAGTCTCCCGGGACAGGGAAAATCTGGTAAAGCTTTCTTT. Translated, it gives CASSPSLPGQGKSGKAFF. Full variable domain (missing parts from reference TRBV7-9 and TRBJ1-1): DTGVSQNPRHKITKRGQNVTFRCDPISEHNRLYWYRQTLGQGPEFLTYFQNEAQLEKSRLLSDRFSAERPKGSFSTLEIQRTEQGDSAMYLCASSPSLPGQGKSGKAFFGQGTRLTVV.

The chain carries TRBV5-4 and TRBJ1-2; TRBD1 matches 8 bases. The J segment lost 7 bases and the V segment lost 3 bases, leaving 8 bases of the junction unmatched. The V gene's germline CDR1 is SGHNT and CDR2 YYREEE (reference sequence). The CDR3 contains 14 residues. The CDR3 nucleotides are TGTGCCAGCAGCTCAGACAGGGGCCAGGGTGGCTACACCTTC. The encoded protein is CASSSDRGQGGYTF.

The chain carries TRBV9 and TRBJ2-7, with TRBD2 as a possible D gene (6 bases). The CDR3 runs to 16 residues. V lost 6 bases, J lost 6 bases, and 25 bases lay in between. The germline V gene encodes CDR1 SGDLS and CDR2 YYNGEE. The CDR3 sequence is CASILPRLVPFAEQYF. DNA for the CDR3: TGTGCCAGCATTCTTCCCAGACTAGTCCCCTTTGCCGAGCAGTACTTC.

This chain joins TRBV2 and TRBJ2-5; 10 nucleotides align to TRBD1. CDR1 and CDR2 (germline): SNHLY, FYNNEI. V gave up 7 bases and J gave up 2 bases; unmatched junction bases: 7. CDR3 size: 15 residues. This CDR3 reads CASKFRTGGQETQYF. In nucleotides, the CDR3 is TGTGCCAGCAAATTTCGGACAGGGGGTCAAGAGACCCAGTACTTC.

The rearrangement uses TRBV19 and TRBJ1-2; 7 bases line up with TRBD1. CDR3 length: 18 amino acids. The trim removed 3 bases at V and 2 bases at J, leaving 15 bases unmatched. CDR1 is LNHDA, CDR2 SQIVND, per germline (reference sequence). CDR3 region: CASSMGITGQINNYGYTF. Here the CDR3 DNA reads TGTGCCAGTAGTATGGGAATCACGGGACAGATAAACAACTATGGCTACACCTTC.